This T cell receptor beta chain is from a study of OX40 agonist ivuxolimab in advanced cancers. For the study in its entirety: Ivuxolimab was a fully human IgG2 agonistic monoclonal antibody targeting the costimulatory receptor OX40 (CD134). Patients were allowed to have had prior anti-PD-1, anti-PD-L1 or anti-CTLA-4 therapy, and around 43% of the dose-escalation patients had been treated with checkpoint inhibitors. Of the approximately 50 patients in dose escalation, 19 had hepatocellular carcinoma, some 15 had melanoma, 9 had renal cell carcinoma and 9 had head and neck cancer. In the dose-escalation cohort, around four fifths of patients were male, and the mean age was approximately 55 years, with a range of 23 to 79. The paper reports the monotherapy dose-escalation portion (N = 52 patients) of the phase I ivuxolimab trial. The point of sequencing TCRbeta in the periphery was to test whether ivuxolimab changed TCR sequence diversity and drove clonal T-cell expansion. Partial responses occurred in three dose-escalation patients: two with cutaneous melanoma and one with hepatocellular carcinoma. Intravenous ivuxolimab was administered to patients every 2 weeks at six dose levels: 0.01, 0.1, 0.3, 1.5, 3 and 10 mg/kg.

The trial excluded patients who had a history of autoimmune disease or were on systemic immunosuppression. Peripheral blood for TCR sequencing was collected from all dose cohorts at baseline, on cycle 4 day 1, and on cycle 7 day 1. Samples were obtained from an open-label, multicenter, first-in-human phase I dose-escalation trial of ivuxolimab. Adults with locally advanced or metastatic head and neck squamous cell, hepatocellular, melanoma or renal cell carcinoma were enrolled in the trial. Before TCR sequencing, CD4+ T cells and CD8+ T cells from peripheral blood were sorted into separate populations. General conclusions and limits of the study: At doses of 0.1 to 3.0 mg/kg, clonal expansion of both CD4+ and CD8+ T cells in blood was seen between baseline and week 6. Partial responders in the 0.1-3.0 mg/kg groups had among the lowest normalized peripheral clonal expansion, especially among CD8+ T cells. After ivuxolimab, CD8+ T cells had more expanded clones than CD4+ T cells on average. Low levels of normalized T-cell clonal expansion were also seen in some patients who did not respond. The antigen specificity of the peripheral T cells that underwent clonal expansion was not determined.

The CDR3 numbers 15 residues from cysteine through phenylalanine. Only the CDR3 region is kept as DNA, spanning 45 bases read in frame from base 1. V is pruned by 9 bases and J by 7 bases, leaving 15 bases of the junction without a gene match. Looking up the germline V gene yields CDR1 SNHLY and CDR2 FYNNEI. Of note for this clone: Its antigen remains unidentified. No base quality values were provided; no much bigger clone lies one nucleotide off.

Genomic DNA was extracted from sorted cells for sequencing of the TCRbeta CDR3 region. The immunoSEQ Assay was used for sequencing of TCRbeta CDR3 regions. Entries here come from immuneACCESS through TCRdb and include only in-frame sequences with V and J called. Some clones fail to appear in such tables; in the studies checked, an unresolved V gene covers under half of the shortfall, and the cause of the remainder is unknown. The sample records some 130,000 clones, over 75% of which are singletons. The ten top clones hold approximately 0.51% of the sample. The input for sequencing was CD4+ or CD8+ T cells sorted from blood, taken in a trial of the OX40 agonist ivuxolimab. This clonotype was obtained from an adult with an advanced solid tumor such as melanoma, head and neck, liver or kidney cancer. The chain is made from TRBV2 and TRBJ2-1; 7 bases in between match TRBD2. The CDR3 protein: CASLIEQSGRNEQFF. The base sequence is TGTGCCAGTCTGATAGAGCAGTCCGGGAGGAATGAGCAGTTCTTC.